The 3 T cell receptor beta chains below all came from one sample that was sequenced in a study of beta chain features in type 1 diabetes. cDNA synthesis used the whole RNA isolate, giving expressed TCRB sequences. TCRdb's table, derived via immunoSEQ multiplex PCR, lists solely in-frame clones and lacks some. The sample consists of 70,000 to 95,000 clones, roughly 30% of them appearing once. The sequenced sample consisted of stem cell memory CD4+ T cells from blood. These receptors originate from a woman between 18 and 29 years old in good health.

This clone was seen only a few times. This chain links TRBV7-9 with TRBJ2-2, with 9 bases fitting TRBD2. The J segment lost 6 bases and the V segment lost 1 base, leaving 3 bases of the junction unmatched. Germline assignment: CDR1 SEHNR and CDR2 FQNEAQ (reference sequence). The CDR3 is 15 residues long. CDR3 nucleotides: TGTGCCAGCAGCTTAGGCGGGAGGGCCCCCGGGGAGCTGTTTTTT. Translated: CASSLGGRAPGELFF.

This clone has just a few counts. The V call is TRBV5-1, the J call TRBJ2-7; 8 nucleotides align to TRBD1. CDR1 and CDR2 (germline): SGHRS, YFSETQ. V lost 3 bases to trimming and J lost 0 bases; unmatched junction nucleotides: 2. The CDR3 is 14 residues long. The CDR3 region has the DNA TGCGCCAGCAGCTGGACAGGGAGCTCCTACGAGCAGTACTTC. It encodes CASSWTGSSYEQYF.

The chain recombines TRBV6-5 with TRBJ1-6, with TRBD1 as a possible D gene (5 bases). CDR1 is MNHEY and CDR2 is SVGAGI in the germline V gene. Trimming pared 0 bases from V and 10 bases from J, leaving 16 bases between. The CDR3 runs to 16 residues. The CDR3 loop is CASSYSGPGGGSPLHF. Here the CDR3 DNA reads TGTGCCAGCAGTTACTCAGGACCGGGGGGAGGGTCACCCCTCCACTTT.